One and the same sample provided the 18 T cell receptor beta chains below, sequenced in a study of cytomegalovirus exposure and HLA in healthy donors. PCR involved 60 Vbeta and 13 Jbeta primers. Assay used: immunoSEQ multiplex PCR; TCRdb lists only in-frame clones, some missing. The sample yields around 120,000 clones, over 65% seen once. The sample consisted of PBMCs. Receptors originate from a man aged 25 to 40 in good health and CMV-seronegative.

The chain links TRBV28 to TRBJ1-4, with 11 bases matching TRBD1. CDR1 and CDR2 from the germline V gene are MDHEN and SYDVKM. The CDR3 totals 15 residues. V was clipped by 4 bases and J by 3 bases; unmatched bases: 1. CDR3 sequence (DNA): TGTGCCAGCAGTTGGGGACAGGGGGCTAATGAAAAACTGTTTTTT. It yields the protein CASSWGQGANEKLFF.

V is TRBV14 and J is TRBJ2-7, with 8 nucleotides matching TRBD1. This CDR3 region has 15 residues. CDR1 is SGHDN and CDR2 is FVKESK in the germline V gene. The V and J ends lost 5 bases and 2 bases, in that order; junction bases with no gene match: 8. The CDR3 region is CASSAQGVGAYEQYF. Written as DNA, the CDR3 is TGTGCCAGCAGCGCACAGGGGGTAGGCGCCTACGAGCAGTACTTC.

This clone was counted a single time. The chain links TRBV6-4 to TRBJ2-1, with unresolved D. The CDR3 sequence is 14 residues long. Germline-derived CDR1 and CDR2 are MRHNA and SNTAGT. V was clipped by 0 bases and J by 0 bases, with 3 bases between them. The CDR3 region is CASSDSHSYNEQFF. The CDR3 DNA reads as TGTGCCAGCAGTGACTCACACTCCTACAATGAGCAGTTCTTC.

The rearrangement uses TRBV29-1 and TRBJ2-5; D remains unclear. Trimming took 1 base from V and 4 from J, leaving 10 bases between them. Germline V gene data show CDR1 as SQVTM and CDR2 as ANQGSEA. The CDR3 loop spans 13 amino acids. The CDR3 DNA follows: TGCAGCGTTGAAGTAATAGTTTCAGAGACCCAGTACTTC. As protein: CSVEVIVSETQYF.

The sample holds a few counts of this clone. The chain joins TRBV27 to TRBJ2-2; D is uncertain. Germline lookup yields CDR1 MNHEY and CDR2 SMNVEV (reference sequence). V gave up 1 base and J gave up 3 bases, with 12 bases separating them. The CDR3 has 16 residues. CDR3 amino acids: CASSLFNLLYTGELFF. The CDR3 region has the DNA TGTGCCAGCAGTTTATTTAACTTACTTTACACCGGGGAGCTGTTTTTT.

The chain has TRBV6-1 and TRBJ1-2; D might be TRBD1 (5 bases). V shed 4 bases and J shed 4 bases, with 13 bases lying between them. The CDR3 length is 14 residues. Germline CDR1 reads MNHNS; CDR2 reads SASEGT. The CDR3 sequence: CASSGQGLGYGYTF. CDR3 DNA sequence: TGTGCCAGCAGTGGTCAGGGATTAGGCTATGGCTACACCTTC.

This rearrangement joins TRBV5-1 to TRBJ1-4, with 7 nucleotides matching TRBD1. V lost 4 bases to trimming and J lost 7 bases; unmatched junction nucleotides: 10. In germline, CDR1 is SGHRS, CDR2 YFSETQ. This CDR3 comprises 15 residues. The chain's CDR3 is CASSPRGGESEKLFF. In DNA, the CDR3 is TGCGCCAGCAGCCCCAGAGGGGGCGAAAGTGAAAAACTGTTTTTT.

This clone was counted between two and nine times. The chain links TRBV5-1 to TRBJ1-6, with 9 bases matching TRBD1. The CDR3 is 18 amino acids. With 7 bases clipped from V and 9 bases from J, the junction kept 20 bases outside the gene matches. Per germline, CDR1 SGHRS and CDR2 YFSETQ. The CDR3, as DNA: TGCGCCAGCTACCCTCTTCGCCGGGACAGGGTTTTGGGTTCACCCCTCCACTTT. Amino acid sequence: CASYPLRRDRVLGSPLHF.

This clone came up a few times. The V gene is TRBV4-3, the J gene TRBJ2-1, with a tentative D call TRBD2 (5 bases). The CDR3 consists of 16 residues. Germline-derived CDR1 and CDR2 are LGHNA and YSLEER. Trimming removed 0 bases at V and 5 bases at J, with 14 bases between. The DNA of the CDR3 is TGCGCCAGCAGCCAAGAACCAGCGGCTCTAAACAATGAGCAGTTCTTC. Protein product: CASSQEPAALNNEQFF.

The J gene is TRBJ1-6, the V gene TRBV5-6, with D unclear. Germline V gives CDR1 SGHDT, CDR2 YYEEEE. The V gene lost 1 base and the J gene lost 0 bases, with 8 bases spanning the gap. This CDR3 has 16 residues. CDR3 coding DNA: TGTGCCAGCAGCTTGACGGCTAGCTCCTATAATTCACCCCTCCACTTT. Translation gives CASSLTASSYNSPLHF.

This chain joins TRBV11-1 and TRBJ2-7; no definite D call. The length of the CDR3 is 13 residues. Per the germline V gene, CDR1 is SGHAT and CDR2 is FQDESV (reference sequence). The V gene lost 4 bases and the J gene lost 0 bases, with 7 bases spanning the gap. CDR3 sequence (DNA): TGTGCCAGCAGCTACTTAAGCTCCTACGAGCAGTACTTC. It codes for CASSYLSSYEQYF. The full variable domain, in which reference TRBV11-1 and TRBJ2-7 provide the parts outside the CDR3, is EAEVAQSPRYKITEKSQAVAFWCDPISGHATLYWYRQILGQGPELLVQFQDESVVDDSQLPKDRFSAERLKGVDSTLKIQPAELGDSAMYLCASSYLSSYEQYFGPGTRLTVT.

This clone has only one observation. V is TRBV5-1 and J is TRBJ2-3, with 8 positions matching TRBD1. Losses at the gene ends were 2 bases for V and 5 bases for J; bases not matched to a gene: 4. Germline CDR1 is SGHRS and CDR2 is YFSETQ. This CDR3 has 14 amino acids. CDR3 sequence reads: CASSFSGGLDTQYF. As DNA, the CDR3 is TGCGCCAGCAGCTTTTCAGGGGGCCTAGATACGCAGTATTTT.

The J gene is TRBJ2-1, the V gene TRBV7-2; 8 bases agree with TRBD1. This CDR3 spans 13 amino acids. CDR1 is SGHTA, CDR2 FQGNSA, per germline. Trimming cost V 6 bases and J 7 bases; bases outside gene matches: 5. As DNA, the CDR3 is TGTGCCAGCAGGGCAGGGGGCTCAAATGAGCAGTTCTTC. Its translation is CASRAGGSNEQFF.

The CDR3 loop is CASSSSVRQGFSGANVLTF. The CDR3 region has the DNA TGTGCCAGCAGCTCCTCCGTGAGACAGGGATTTTCTGGGGCCAACGTCCTGACTTTC. The V gene is TRBV7-9, the J gene TRBJ2-6, with 7 nucleotides matching TRBD1. The CDR3 is made up of 19 amino acids. V lost 4 bases, J lost 1 base, and 13 bases stayed unmatched. Germline V gene lookup returns CDR1 SEHNR and CDR2 FQNEAQ (reference sequence). The whole variable domain, remainder taken from reference TRBV7-9 and TRBJ2-6, is DTGVSQNPRHKITKRGQNVTFRCDPISEHNRLYWYRQTLGQGPEFLTYFQNEAQLEKSRLLSDRFSAERPKGSFSTLEIQRTEQGDSAMYLCASSSSVRQGFSGANVLTFGAGSRLTVL.

The DNA for the CDR3 is TGTGCCAGCAGGCGACAGGGCCCAGCTTTCTTT. Translation gives CASRRQGPAFF. The chain is built from TRBV28 and TRBJ1-1, with 7 bases aligning to TRBD1. The germline V gene has CDR1 MDHEN and CDR2 SYDVKM. The CDR3 covers 11 residues. Unmatched junction bases numbered 5, after V lost 6 bases and J lost 10 bases.

The chain has TRBV5-6 and TRBJ1-1; unclear D gene. The CDR3 runs 15 residues. The germline V gene encodes CDR1 SGHDT and CDR2 YYEEEE. V was shortened by 2 bases and J by 5 bases, with 16 bases between the two germline ends. The CDR3 spells CASSFGRAAETEAFF. CDR3 sequence (DNA): TGTGCCAGCAGCTTTGGGCGGGCCGCGGAGACTGAAGCTTTCTTT.

J is TRBJ2-3 and V is TRBV28, with D possibly being TRBD2 (6 bases). Deletions cut 7 bases from V and 5 bases from J, with 13 bases between. The CDR3 spans 13 residues. Germline values: CDR1 MDHEN, CDR2 SYDVKM. The chain's CDR3 is CASMSGGVDTQYF. CDR3 nucleotides: TGTGCCAGCATGTCAGGAGGGGTAGATACGCAGTATTTT.

The rearrangement joins TRBV7-9 to TRBJ1-1; tentative D call: TRBD1 (5 bases). V lost 5 bases and J lost 4, with 17 bases in between. The CDR3 is 15 residues long. Germline loops: CDR1 SEHNR, CDR2 FQNEAQ (reference sequence). The CDR3 DNA is TGTGCCAGCAGCCCAAAGGCGAGCGGGACCACTGAAGCTTTCTTT. Protein: CASSPKASGTTEAFF. Combining the CDR3 with reference TRBV7-9 and TRBJ1-1 gives the whole variable domain DTGVSQNPRHKITKRGQNVTFRCDPISEHNRLYWYRQTLGQGPEFLTYFQNEAQLEKSRLLSDRFSAERPKGSFSTLEIQRTEQGDSAMYLCASSPKASGTTEAFFGQGTRLTVV.